This TCR beta chain came from a study of control samples from healthy donors and cancer patients (dated by TCRdb to between 2020 and 2021). Receptor libraries were prepared by the immunoSEQ multiplex PCR assay. In TCRdb, the immuneACCESS table is reduced to in-frame sequences with V and J assigned. These tables do not hold every clone; where another copy was compared, an unresolved V gene accounts for under half, and the others remain unexplained. This sample comprises fewer than 85,000 clones, about 95% of them detected only once. Of the sample, 2.5% to 3% is held by the ten largest clones. Trimming takes 6 bases from V and 4 bases from J, and the germline ends sit 13 bases apart. According to the germline V gene, CDR1 reads KGHSH and CDR2 reads LQKENI. Counted from cysteine to valine, this CDR3 has 13 amino acids. This entry keeps only the CDR3 DNA: 39 bases, framed from base 1. On this clone itself: Its cognate antigen has yet to be identified. No base qualities exist here, and no much larger clone lies one base off it.

Sequencing was done on a sample of blood. The chain is assembled from TRBV18 and TRBJ2-7, with no confident D gene call. The receptor was isolated from a woman aged 30 to 39 in good health. The DNA sequence is as follows: TGTGCCAGCTCTACCTCGTCGGCTTACGAGCAGTACGTC. It translates as CASSTSSAYEQYV.